What follows describes a single T cell receptor (beta chain). Categorization into cohorts depended on clinical history that participants reported. The CDR3 is 15 residues long. V was cut by 5 bases and J by 4 bases, with 17 bases left in between. Germline CDR1 and CDR2: MGHRA and YSYEKL. Produced via immunoSEQ multiplex PCR; TCRdb's table is partial and in-frame only. Of a few hundred thousand clones in the sample, about four fifths were seen once. This sample was taken from a study of blood T cell repertoires in COVID-19. Across the whole study: Nucleic acid was either cDNA or gDNA, and it came from T cells, B-cell-depleted T cells, or PBMCs.

The sequence was collected from a woman in her thirties or forties who had recovered from COVID-19. The sample taken for sequencing was PBMCs or T cells enriched from blood (not recorded which). The V call is TRBV4-1, the J call TRBJ1-1; D gene ambiguous. The CDR3 region is CASSTRAHIPTEAFF. CDR3 DNA: TGCGCCAGCAGCACGCGGGCTCACATTCCCACTGAAGCTTTCTTT.